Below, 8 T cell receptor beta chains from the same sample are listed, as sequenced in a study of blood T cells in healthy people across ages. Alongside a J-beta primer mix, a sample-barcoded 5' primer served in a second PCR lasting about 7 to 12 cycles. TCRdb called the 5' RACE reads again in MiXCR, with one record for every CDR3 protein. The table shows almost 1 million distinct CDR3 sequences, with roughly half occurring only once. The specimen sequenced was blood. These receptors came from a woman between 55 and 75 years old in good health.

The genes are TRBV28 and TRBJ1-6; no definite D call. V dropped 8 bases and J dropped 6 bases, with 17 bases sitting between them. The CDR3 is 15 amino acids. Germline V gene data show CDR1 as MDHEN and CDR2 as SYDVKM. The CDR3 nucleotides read TGTGCCAGCGTTAGGAAGAACGTCCCTAATTCACCCCTCCACTTT. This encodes CASVRKNVPNSPLHF.

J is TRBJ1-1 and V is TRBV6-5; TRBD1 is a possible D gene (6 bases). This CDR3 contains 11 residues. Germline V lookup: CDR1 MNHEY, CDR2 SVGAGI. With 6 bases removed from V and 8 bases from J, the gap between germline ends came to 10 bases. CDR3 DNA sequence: TGTGCCAGCAGAAGGGACAACGAAGCTTTCTTT. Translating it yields CASRRDNEAFF.

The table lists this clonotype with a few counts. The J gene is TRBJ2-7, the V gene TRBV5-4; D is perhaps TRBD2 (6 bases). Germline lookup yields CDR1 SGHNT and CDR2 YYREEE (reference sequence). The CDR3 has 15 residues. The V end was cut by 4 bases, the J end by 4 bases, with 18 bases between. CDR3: CASSPGGPVNYEQYF. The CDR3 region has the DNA TGTGCCAGCAGCCCCGGGGGACCGGTGAATTACGAGCAGTACTTC.

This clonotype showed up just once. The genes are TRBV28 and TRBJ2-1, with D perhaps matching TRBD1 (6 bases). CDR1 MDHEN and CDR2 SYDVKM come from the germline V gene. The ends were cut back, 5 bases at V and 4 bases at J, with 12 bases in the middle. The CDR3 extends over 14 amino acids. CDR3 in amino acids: CASSPSDSYNEQFF. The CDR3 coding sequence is TGTGCCAGCAGTCCCTCGGACAGTTACAATGAGCAGTTCTTC.

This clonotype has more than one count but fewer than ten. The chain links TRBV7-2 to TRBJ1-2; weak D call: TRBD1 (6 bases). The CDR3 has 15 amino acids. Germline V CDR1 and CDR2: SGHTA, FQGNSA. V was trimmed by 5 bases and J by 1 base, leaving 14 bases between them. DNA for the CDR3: TGTGCCAGCAGCCCTTGGACAGCCAGTAACTATGGCTACACCTTC. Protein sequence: CASSPWTASNYGYTF.

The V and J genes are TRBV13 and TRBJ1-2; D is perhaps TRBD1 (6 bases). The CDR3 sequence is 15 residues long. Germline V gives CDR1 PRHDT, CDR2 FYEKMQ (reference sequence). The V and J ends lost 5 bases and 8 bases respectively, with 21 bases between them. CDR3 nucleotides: TGTGCCAGCAGCCCGCCGGGACGGGGGGCTGGAGGCTACACCTTC. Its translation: CASSPPGRGAGGYTF.

The CDR3 nucleotides read TGCAGTGCTAGTGACAGGGGGGAGAATCAGCCCCAGCATTTT. Encoded protein: CSASDRGENQPQHF. The rearrangement joins TRBV20-1 to TRBJ1-5, with 9 nucleotides matching TRBD1. This CDR3 is built from 14 residues. In germline, CDR1 is DFQATT, CDR2 SNEGSKA (reference sequence). Trimming removed 3 bases from V and 4 bases from J; junction bases left unmatched: 4.

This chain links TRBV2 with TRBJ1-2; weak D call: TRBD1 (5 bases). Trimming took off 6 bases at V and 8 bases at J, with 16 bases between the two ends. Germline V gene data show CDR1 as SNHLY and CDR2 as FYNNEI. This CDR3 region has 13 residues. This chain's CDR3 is CASRGMNQGGYTF. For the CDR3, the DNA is TGTGCCAGCAGAGGAATGAATCAGGGAGGCTACACCTTC. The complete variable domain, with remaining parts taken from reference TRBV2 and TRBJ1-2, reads EPEVTQTPSHQVTQMGQEVILRCVPISNHLYFYWYRQILGQKVEFLVSFYNNEISEKSEIFDDQFSVERPDGSNFTLKIRSTKLEDSAMYFCASRGMNQGGYTFGSGTRLTVV.